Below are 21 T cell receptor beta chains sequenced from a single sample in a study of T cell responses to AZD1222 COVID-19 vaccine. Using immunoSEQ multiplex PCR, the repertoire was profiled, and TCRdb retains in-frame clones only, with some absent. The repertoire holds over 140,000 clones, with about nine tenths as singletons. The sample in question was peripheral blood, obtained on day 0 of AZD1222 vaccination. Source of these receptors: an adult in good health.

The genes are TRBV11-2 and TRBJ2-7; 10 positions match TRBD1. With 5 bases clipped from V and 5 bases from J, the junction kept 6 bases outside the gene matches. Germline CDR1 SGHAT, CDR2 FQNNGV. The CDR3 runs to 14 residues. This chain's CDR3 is CASSPTGTGDEQYF. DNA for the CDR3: TGTGCCAGCAGCCCAACCGGGACAGGGGACGAGCAGTACTTC.

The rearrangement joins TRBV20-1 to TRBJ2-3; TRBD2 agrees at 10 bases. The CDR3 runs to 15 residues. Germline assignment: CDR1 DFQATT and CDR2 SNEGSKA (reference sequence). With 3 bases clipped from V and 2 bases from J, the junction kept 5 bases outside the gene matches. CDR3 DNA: TGCAGTGCTAGTGATAGCGGGGGGACCACAGATACGCAGTATTTT. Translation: CSASDSGGTTDTQYF.

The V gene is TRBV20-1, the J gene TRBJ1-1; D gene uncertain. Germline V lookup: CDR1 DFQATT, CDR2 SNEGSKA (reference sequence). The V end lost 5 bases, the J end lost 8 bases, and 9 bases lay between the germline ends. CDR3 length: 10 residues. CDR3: CSASNGEAFF. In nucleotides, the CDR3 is TGCAGTGCTTCGAATGGAGAAGCTTTCTTT.

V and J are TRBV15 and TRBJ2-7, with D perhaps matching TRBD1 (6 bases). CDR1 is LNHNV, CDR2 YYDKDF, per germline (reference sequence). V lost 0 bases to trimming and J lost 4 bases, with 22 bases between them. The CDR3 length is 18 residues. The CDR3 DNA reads TGTGCCACCAGCAGAGATCTGCCAGGGGAAAAGGACCCATACGAGCAGTACTTC. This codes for CATSRDLPGEKDPYEQYF.

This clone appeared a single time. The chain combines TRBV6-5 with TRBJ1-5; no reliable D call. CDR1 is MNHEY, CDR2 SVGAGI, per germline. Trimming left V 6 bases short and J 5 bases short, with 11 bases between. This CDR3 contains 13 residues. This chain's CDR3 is CASRVNHDQPQHF. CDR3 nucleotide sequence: TGTGCCAGCAGGGTAAATCACGATCAGCCCCAGCATTTT.

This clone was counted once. DNA of the CDR3: TGCGCCAGCAGCCTCTTTGGGAACACCGGGGAGCTGTTTTTT. Its protein product is CASSLFGNTGELFF. V and J are TRBV5-1 and TRBJ2-2; D uncertain. CDR1 SGHRS and CDR2 YFSETQ come from the germline V gene. Trimming cost V 4 bases and J 1 base, with 8 bases left between them. This CDR3 is 14 amino acids long.

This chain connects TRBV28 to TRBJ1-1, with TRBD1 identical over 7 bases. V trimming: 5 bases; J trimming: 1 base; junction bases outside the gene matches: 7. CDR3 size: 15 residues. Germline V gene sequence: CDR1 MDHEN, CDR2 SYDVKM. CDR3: CASSPRGRPNTEAFF. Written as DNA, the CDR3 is TGTGCCAGCAGTCCAAGGGGGCGTCCGAACACTGAAGCTTTCTTT.

The CDR3 coding sequence is TGTGCCAGCAGTTTAGCGGGACTAGCGGGATTCACAGATACGCAGTATTTT. Its translation: CASSLAGLAGFTDTQYF. This chain uses TRBV27 with TRBJ2-3; TRBD2 matches 13 bases. V gave up 2 bases and J gave up 2 bases; unmatched junction bases: 4. CDR1 MNHEY and CDR2 SMNVEV come from the germline V gene (reference sequence). This CDR3 contains 17 residues.

CDR3: CASSLVGGRTYNEQFF. CDR3 DNA: TGTGCCAGCAGCTTAGTAGGCGGGAGAACCTACAATGAGCAGTTCTTC. This chain connects TRBV13 to TRBJ2-1; 7 bases agree with TRBD2. Germline V gene lookup returns CDR1 PRHDT and CDR2 FYEKMQ (reference sequence). Losses at the gene ends were 1 base for V and 2 bases for J; bases not matched to a gene: 5. The CDR3 totals 16 residues.

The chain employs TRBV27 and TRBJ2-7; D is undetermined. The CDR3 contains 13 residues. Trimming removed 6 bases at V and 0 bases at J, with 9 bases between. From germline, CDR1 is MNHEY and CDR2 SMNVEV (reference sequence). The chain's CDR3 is CASRRTNSYEQYF. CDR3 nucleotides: TGTGCCAGCAGGCGTACAAACTCCTACGAGCAGTACTTC.

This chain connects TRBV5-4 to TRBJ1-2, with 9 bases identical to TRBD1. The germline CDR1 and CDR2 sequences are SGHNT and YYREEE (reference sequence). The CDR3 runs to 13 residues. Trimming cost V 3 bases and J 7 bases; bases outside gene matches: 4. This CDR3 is CASSSGTGFGYTF. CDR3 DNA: TGTGCCAGCAGCTCAGGGACAGGGTTTGGCTACACCTTC.

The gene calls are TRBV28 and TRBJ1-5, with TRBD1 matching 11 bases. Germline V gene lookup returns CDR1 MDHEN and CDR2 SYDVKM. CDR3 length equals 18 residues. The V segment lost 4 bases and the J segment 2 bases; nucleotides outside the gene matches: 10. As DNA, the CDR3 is TGTGCCAGCAGTTATCGGGACAGGGGGAGGCGGCGCAATCAGCCCCAGCATTTT. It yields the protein CASSYRDRGRRRNQPQHF.

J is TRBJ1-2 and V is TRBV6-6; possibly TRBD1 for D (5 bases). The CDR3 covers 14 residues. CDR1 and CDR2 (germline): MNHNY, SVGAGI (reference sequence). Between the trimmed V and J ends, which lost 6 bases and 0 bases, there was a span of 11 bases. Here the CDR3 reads CASRGLNSNYGYTF. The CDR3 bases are TGTGCCAGCAGGGGACTGAACTCTAACTATGGCTACACCTTC.

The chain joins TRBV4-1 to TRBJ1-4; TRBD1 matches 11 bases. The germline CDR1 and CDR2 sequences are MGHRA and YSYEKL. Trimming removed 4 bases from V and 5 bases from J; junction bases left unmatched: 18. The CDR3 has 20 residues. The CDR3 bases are TGCGCCAGCAGCCCGGTCGGGGCGGGACAGGGGGTATTAGGGAATGAAAAACTGTTTTTT. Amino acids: CASSPVGAGQGVLGNEKLFF.

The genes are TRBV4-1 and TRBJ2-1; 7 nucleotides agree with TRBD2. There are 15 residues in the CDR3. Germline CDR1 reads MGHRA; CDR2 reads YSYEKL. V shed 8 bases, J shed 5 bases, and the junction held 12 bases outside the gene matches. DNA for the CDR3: TGCGCCAGCTCCCCATGGGAGGGCCGCCACAATGAGCAGTTCTTC. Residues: CASSPWEGRHNEQFF.

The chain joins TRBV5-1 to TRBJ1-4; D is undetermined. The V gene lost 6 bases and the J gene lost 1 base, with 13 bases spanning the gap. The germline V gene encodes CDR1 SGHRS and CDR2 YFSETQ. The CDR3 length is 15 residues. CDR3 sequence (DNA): TGCGCCAGCACCGTGGGTGGAGGAACTAATGAAAAACTGTTTTTT. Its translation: CASTVGGGTNEKLFF.

Here the CDR3 DNA reads TGTGCCAGCAGCCATGGTAGGGCCAATTCACCCCTCCACTTT. Encoded protein: CASSHGRANSPLHF. V usage is TRBV3-1 (or the pseudogene TRBV3-2) and J usage is TRBJ1-6, with D uncertain. Germline CDR1 and CDR2: LGHDT and YNNKEL (reference sequence). The CDR3 loop spans 14 amino acids. V lost 3 bases and J 7 bases, leaving 10 bases between the germline ends.

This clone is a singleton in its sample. The CDR3 DNA reads TGTGCCACCAGCAGGGCCCCCACGGAGACCCAGTACTTC. Encoded protein: CATSRAPTETQYF. This chain links TRBV15 with TRBJ2-5, with D uncertain. The CDR3 runs 13 residues. The germline V gene encodes CDR1 LNHNV and CDR2 YYDKDF (reference sequence). V was clipped by 3 bases and J by 5 bases, with 10 bases between them.

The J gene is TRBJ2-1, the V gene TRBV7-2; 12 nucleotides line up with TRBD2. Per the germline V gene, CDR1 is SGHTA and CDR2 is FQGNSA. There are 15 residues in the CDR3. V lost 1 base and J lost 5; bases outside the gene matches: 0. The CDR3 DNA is TGTGCCAGCAGCTTAGGGACTAGCGGGGACAATGAGCAGTTCTTC. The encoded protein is CASSLGTSGDNEQFF.

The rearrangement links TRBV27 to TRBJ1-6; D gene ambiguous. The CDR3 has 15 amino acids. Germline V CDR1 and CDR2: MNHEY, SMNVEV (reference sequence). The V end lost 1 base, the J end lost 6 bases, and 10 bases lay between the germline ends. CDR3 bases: TGTGCCAGCAGTTTATTCCCCTCGGGTAATTCACCCCTCCACTTT. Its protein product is CASSLFPSGNSPLHF.

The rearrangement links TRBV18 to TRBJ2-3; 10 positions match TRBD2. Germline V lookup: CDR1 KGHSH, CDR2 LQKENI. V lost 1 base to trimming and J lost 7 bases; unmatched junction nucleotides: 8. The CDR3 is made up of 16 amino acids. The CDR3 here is CASSPRLAGETNTQYF. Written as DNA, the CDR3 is TGTGCCAGCTCACCACGGCTAGCGGGAGAGACTAATACGCAGTATTTT.